Shown below are 32 T cell receptor beta chains from a single sample sequenced in a study of blood T cells in healthy people across ages. PCR was performed a second time for roughly 7 to 11 cycles using a sample-barcoded 5' primer and a J-beta primer mix. MiXCR was run by TCRdb on the 5' RACE reads, yielding one entry per CDR3 protein. The data hold over 600,000 distinct CDR3 sequences, with around 21% observed a single time. Source material: blood. The receptors here all came from a man between 65 and 85 years old in good health.

This clonotype was found a few times. V is TRBV27 and J is TRBJ2-7, with D possibly being TRBD1 (6 bases). The CDR3 contains 15 residues. CDR1 and CDR2 (germline): MNHEY, SMNVEV (reference sequence). V lost 4 bases and J lost 4, with 17 bases in between. The CDR3 DNA is TGTGCCAGCAGTTCCAAAGTGGGGGCCCCTTACGAGCAGTACTTC. Amino acid sequence: CASSSKVGAPYEQYF.

This clonotype has ten or more counts. The V call is TRBV3-1, the J call TRBJ2-4; D assignment may be TRBD1 or TRBD2 (5 bases each). From germline, CDR1 is LGHDT and CDR2 YNNKEL (reference sequence). The CDR3 covers 18 residues. The V gene lost 2 bases and the J gene lost 0 bases, with 17 bases spanning the gap. The CDR3 bases are TGTGCCAGCAGCCAAAGGCAGGGAGCCGCTGGAGCCAAAAACATTCAGTACTTC. Protein product: CASSQRQGAAGAKNIQYF.

The chain carries TRBV20-1 and TRBJ2-5, with unresolved D. V was trimmed by 0 bases and J by 11 bases, leaving 16 bases between them. Germline-derived CDR1 and CDR2 are DFQATT and SNEGSKA (reference sequence). The CDR3 is made up of 13 amino acids. The CDR3 DNA is TGCAGTGCTAGAGATTTGCCAAACTCCGCGCAGTACTTC. Protein product: CSARDLPNSAQYF.

This rearrangement joins TRBV6-2 or TRBV6-3 to TRBJ2-2, with 9 bases lining up with TRBD1. CDR1 and CDR2 from the germline V gene are MNHEY and SVGEGT. The CDR3 contains 14 residues. V dropped 8 bases and J dropped 6; count of bases not matched to a gene: 7. The CDR3: CASRGDREAGELFF. CDR3 DNA sequence: TGTGCCAGCCGTGGGGACAGGGAGGCCGGGGAGCTGTTTTTT.

The gene calls are TRBV5-1 and TRBJ2-1; 11 nucleotides line up with TRBD2. CDR1 and CDR2 (germline): SGHRS, YFSETQ. V trimming: 4 bases; J trimming: 9 bases; junction bases outside the gene matches: 6. This CDR3 contains 14 residues. The CDR3 DNA reads as TGCGCCAGCAGCAGTACTAGCGGGAGCAGTGAGCAGTTCTTC. This codes for CASSSTSGSSEQFF.

In its sample, this clonotype was seen a few times. The chain is built from TRBV18 and TRBJ2-5; 12 positions match TRBD2. TRBJ2-1 matches the DNA end more closely, so the J call is doubtful. Germline CDR1 and CDR2: KGHSH and LQKENI. The CDR3 is made up of 16 amino acids. This chain's CDR3 is CASSQGASGRADEQFF. CDR3 bases: TGTGCCAGCTCCCAAGGGGCTAGCGGGAGGGCCGATGAGCAGTTCTTC.

This clonotype turned up a few times. V gene TRBV11-1 combines with J gene TRBJ2-4; TRBD1 is a possible D gene (5 bases). Trimming took 5 bases from V and 3 from J, leaving 8 bases between them. The CDR3 contains 13 residues. Germline V lookup: CDR1 SGHAT, CDR2 FQDESV (reference sequence). The CDR3 region has the DNA TGTGCCAGCAGCCCCGGACACAAAAACATTCAGTACTTC. Amino acids: CASSPGHKNIQYF.

The CDR3 here is CASSLGLGYGYTF. The CDR3 DNA sequence: TGTGCCAGCAGCTTAGGGCTCGGCTATGGCTACACCTTC. V and J are TRBV7-3 and TRBJ1-2; no firm D call. This CDR3 is 13 amino acids long. V was cut by 2 bases and J by 4 bases, with 8 bases left in between. Germline V lookup: CDR1 SGHTA, CDR2 FQGTGA.

This clonotype was seen only a few times. The chain employs TRBV4-2 and TRBJ2-7; possible D gene TRBD1, 5 bases. The germline V and J ends were trimmed by 0 bases and 1 base, with 13 bases remaining between them. This CDR3 is 16 amino acids long. The germline V gene has CDR1 LGHNA and CDR2 YNFKEQ. CDR3 sequence reads: CASSQEDRQGSYEQYF. CDR3 bases: TGTGCCAGCAGCCAAGAAGATCGGCAGGGATCCTACGAGCAGTACTTC.

There are a few counts of this clonotype. The chain carries TRBV9 and TRBJ1-6; no clear D. The CDR3 totals 14 residues. CDR1 and CDR2 from the germline V gene are SGDLS and YYNGEE. Trimming took 0 bases from V and 8 from J, leaving 9 bases between them. For the CDR3, the DNA is TGTGCCAGCAGCGTAGATGTCAGCTATTCACCCCTCCACTTT. Translated, it gives CASSVDVSYSPLHF.

There are a few counts of this clonotype. This chain joins TRBV6-6 and TRBJ1-1; D call uncertain. The CDR3 has 14 amino acids. CDR1 is MNHNY, CDR2 SVGAGI, per germline (reference sequence). The V and J ends lost 0 bases and 3 bases respectively, with 8 bases between them. The CDR3: CASSYSSRDTEAFF. As DNA, the CDR3 is TGTGCCAGCAGTTACTCGTCTCGGGACACTGAAGCTTTCTTT.

This clonotype was picked up many times. The chain joins TRBV7-9 to TRBJ2-1, with TRBD2 matching 7 bases. Per germline, CDR1 SEHNR and CDR2 FQNEAQ (reference sequence). The trim removed 2 bases at V and 5 bases at J, leaving 3 bases unmatched. The CDR3 covers 14 residues. The CDR3 sequence: CASSLRRENNEQFF. Written as DNA, the CDR3 is TGTGCCAGCAGCTTAAGGCGGGAGAACAATGAGCAGTTCTTC.

This clonotype occurred a few times. The chain has TRBV27 and TRBJ2-1; the match to TRBD2 covers 8 bases. Germline V gene sequence: CDR1 MNHEY, CDR2 SMNVEV (reference sequence). CDR3 length: 22 amino acids. V lost 5 bases and J lost 0; bases outside the gene matches: 24. CDR3 bases: TGTGCCAGCAGTCCACTACTACAGGGACCTGGACTAGCCTTCCTCTCCTACAATGAGCAGTTCTTC. It encodes CASSPLLQGPGLAFLSYNEQFF.

Details on this clonotype: One end of the junction is discordant with germline, which a read error may explain. J is TRBJ1-4 and V is TRBV7-2; D gene ambiguous. CDR1 SGHTA and CDR2 FQGNSA come from the germline V gene. The CDR3 totals 15 residues. The CDR3 DNA reads TGTGCCAGCAGCTTAGCGGGTGGGAAAAATGAAAAACCGTTTTTT. It is translated as CASSLAGGKNEKPFF.

This chain links TRBV10-3 with TRBJ2-3, with 11 bases aligning to TRBD2. The CDR3 runs to 14 residues. Germline V lookup: CDR1 ENHRY, CDR2 SYGVKD. V gave up 7 bases and J gave up 6 bases; unmatched junction bases: 6. Here the CDR3 reads CAIKTSGMWDTQYF. The CDR3 bases are TGTGCCATCAAGACTAGCGGGATGTGGGATACGCAGTATTTT.

This clonotype came up a few times. The V call is TRBV20-1, the J call TRBJ1-5; 7 bases map to TRBD1. CDR1 is DFQATT, CDR2 SNEGSKA, per germline (reference sequence). This CDR3 has 13 amino acids. V lost 5 bases and J lost 9; bases outside the gene matches: 10. The CDR3 is CSAGAGGMGPQHF. Written as DNA, the CDR3 is TGCAGTGCTGGGGCAGGGGGGATGGGGCCCCAGCATTTT.

This clonotype was observed a handful of times. V is TRBV2 and J is TRBJ2-3; 8 positions match TRBD2. Germline V gene sequence: CDR1 SNHLY, CDR2 FYNNEI. This CDR3 contains 15 residues. The trim removed 2 bases at V and 0 bases at J, leaving 1 base unmatched. CDR3 in amino acids: CASSEPSGSTDTQYF. CDR3 nucleotides: TGTGCCAGCAGTGAACCTAGCGGGAGCACAGATACGCAGTATTTT.

For this clonotype: A much more abundant neighbour one base away suggests this may be a read error. The genes are TRBV7-9 and TRBJ2-5; no definite D call. The CDR3 runs 14 residues. Germline V gives CDR1 SEHNR, CDR2 FQNEAQ (reference sequence). The DNA for the CDR3 is TGTGCCTGCAGCTTGTATGGCCCCCAAGAGACCCAGTACTTC. Protein: CACSLYGPQETQYF. The whole variable domain, filled in from reference TRBV7-9 and TRBJ2-5, reads DTGVSQNPRHKITKRGQNVTFRCDPISEHNRLYWYRQTLGQGPEFLTYFQNEAQLEKSRLLSDRFSAERPKGSFSTLEIQRTEQGDSAMYLCACSLYGPQETQYFGPGTRLLVL.

This clonotype has just a few counts. The chain couples TRBV6-1 to TRBJ2-7, with D maybe TRBD2 (5 bases). In germline, CDR1 is MNHNS, CDR2 SASEGT. The CDR3 totals 12 residues. Trimming cost V 4 bases and J 4 bases, with 8 bases left between them. DNA of the CDR3: TGTGCCAGCAGTGTACAGCGGTACGAGCAGTACTTC. Its translation: CASSVQRYEQYF.

This clonotype was recorded at least ten times. CDR3 nucleotide sequence: TGTGCCAGCAGTTTAGTCCAGGGGGGGCACAATGAGCAGTTCTTC. It specifies CASSLVQGGHNEQFF. V is TRBV12-3 or TRBV12-4 and J is TRBJ2-1; either TRBD1 or TRBD2 may supply D (7 bases each). The CDR3 is 15 residues long. V dropped 1 base and J dropped 5 bases, with 12 bases sitting between them.

In its sample, this clonotype was seen a few times. The chain links TRBV12-3 or TRBV12-4 to TRBJ1-5; D unclear. This CDR3 region has 12 residues. V was shortened by 3 bases and J by 4 bases, with 4 bases between the two germline ends. Here the CDR3 reads CASSFQNQPQHF. The DNA for the CDR3 is TGTGCCAGCAGTTTTCAAAATCAGCCCCAGCATTTT.

The chain combines TRBV4-3 with TRBJ2-6; TRBD2 might be the D (5 bases). The CDR3 contains 16 residues. The V gene lost 0 bases and the J gene lost 2 bases, with 8 bases spanning the gap. Per the germline V gene, CDR1 is LGHNA and CDR2 is YSLEER. The CDR3 coding sequence is TGCGCCAGCAGCCAAGATGCGGGCGCTGGGGCCAACGTCCTGACTTTC. It is translated as CASSQDAGAGANVLTF.

The V and J genes are TRBV5-1 and TRBJ2-3; 7 bases line up with TRBD1. The CDR3 has 13 residues. V trimming: 4 bases; J trimming: 5 bases; junction bases outside the gene matches: 4. Germline CDR1 SGHRS, CDR2 YFSETQ. As DNA, the CDR3 is TGCGCCAGCAGCACCCACAGGGGAGATACGCAGTATTTT. Protein product: CASSTHRGDTQYF.

This clonotype was recorded many times. The chain combines TRBV12-3 or TRBV12-4 with TRBJ2-5; D gene unclear. V shed 4 bases and J shed 3 bases, with 12 bases lying between them. The CDR3 spans 14 residues. The CDR3 is CASSSRPIEETQYF. The CDR3 DNA reads TGTGCCAGCAGTTCAAGACCTATAGAAGAGACCCAGTACTTC.

V is TRBV5-6 and J is TRBJ2-5; unclear D gene. Matching the DNA end better, TRBJ2-1 makes the J call doubtful. This CDR3 has 15 amino acids. Germline V gene lookup returns CDR1 SGHDT and CDR2 YYEEEE. CDR3 region: CASSLFLPDYNEQFF. CDR3 DNA sequence: TGTGCCAGCAGCTTGTTCTTGCCGGATTACAATGAGCAGTTCTTC.

In its sample, this clonotype was seen a few times. The chain joins TRBV9 to TRBJ2-7, with 9 nucleotides matching TRBD2. The germline CDR1 and CDR2 sequences are SGDLS and YYNGEE. The junction had 7 bases not matched to a gene; V was cut back by 0 bases and J by 6 bases. The CDR3 totals 15 residues. This chain's CDR3 is CASSVGNSGSFEQYF. The CDR3 nucleotides are TGTGCCAGCAGCGTAGGGAATAGCGGGAGTTTCGAGCAGTACTTC.

V usage is TRBV3-1 and J usage is TRBJ2-2, with 12 bases lining up with TRBD2. The trim removed 4 bases at V and 3 bases at J, leaving 3 bases unmatched. The germline V gene encodes CDR1 LGHDT and CDR2 YNNKEL (reference sequence). The CDR3 contains 16 residues. The CDR3 bases are TGTGCCAGCAGCCCTAGCGGGAGGGCGTACACCGGGGAGCTGTTTTTT. Translation gives CASSPSGRAYTGELFF.

This clonotype was counted only a few times. The chain has TRBV5-1 and TRBJ2-5; D unclear. This CDR3 has 13 residues. CDR1 and CDR2 from the germline V gene are SGHRS and YFSETQ. V was cut by 1 base and J by 3 bases, with 7 bases left in between. CDR3 bases: TGCGCCAGCAGCTTGATACAGAAAGAGACCCAGTACTTC. Encoded protein: CASSLIQKETQYF.

This clonotype has a count of ten or more. The rearrangement links TRBV6-5 to TRBJ2-5; perhaps TRBD1 as D (6 bases). Trimming pared 4 bases from V and 2 bases from J, leaving 14 bases between. CDR3 length equals 15 residues. Germline V CDR1 and CDR2: MNHEY, SVGAGI. CDR3 in amino acids: CASSSGTSFQETQYF. CDR3 nucleotides: TGTGCCAGCAGTTCCGGGACAAGCTTTCAAGAGACCCAGTACTTC.

In this sample, this clonotype turned up a few times. The CDR3, as DNA: TGCAGTGCTAGAGATGGCGGCGGGAGGAACGAGCAGTACTTC. It codes for CSARDGGGRNEQYF. The J gene is TRBJ2-7, the V gene TRBV20-1; 8 nucleotides line up with TRBD2. The trim removed 0 bases at V and 5 bases at J, leaving 6 bases unmatched. The CDR3 contains 14 residues. Germline V gene data show CDR1 as DFQATT and CDR2 as SNEGSKA (reference sequence).

This clonotype has just a few counts. The rearrangement joins TRBV20-1 to TRBJ1-4, with 8 bases lining up with TRBD1. The trim removed 1 base at V and 1 base at J, leaving 5 bases unmatched. Germline CDR1 is DFQATT and CDR2 is SNEGSKA (reference sequence). The CDR3 runs to 16 residues. CDR3 amino acids: CSARALGTGTNEKLFF. As DNA, the CDR3 is TGCAGTGCTAGAGCCTTGGGGACAGGAACTAATGAAAAACTGTTTTTT.

The rearrangement uses TRBV3-1 and TRBJ2-5, with 9 positions matching TRBD2. This CDR3 is built from 15 residues. The V gene end was trimmed by 1 base and the J gene end by 7 bases; junction bases not matched to a gene: 7. The V gene's germline CDR1 is LGHDT and CDR2 YNNKEL (reference sequence). The CDR3 DNA sequence: TGTGCCAGCAGCCAAGTCACTAGCGGGCCGCTGACCCAGTACTTC. The encoded protein is CASSQVTSGPLTQYF.